The 20 T cell receptor beta chains below were found in one sample sequenced in a study of blood T cell repertoires in COVID-19. Clones were sequenced by immunoSEQ multiplex PCR, and TCRdb holds only the in-frame ones, with some missing. The sample has fewer than 45,000 clones, roughly 82% seen once. Sequenced material: peripheral blood. The source of these receptors is a human donor in a cohort sampled during active COVID-19.

This chain links TRBV28 with TRBJ2-1; D ambiguous. V lost 2 bases and J lost 6, with 8 bases in between. The CDR3 covers 13 residues. CDR1 and CDR2 (germline): MDHEN, SYDVKM. In DNA, the CDR3 is TGTGCCAGCAGTTTAGCTAGTTCCAATGAGCAGTTCTTC. Translated: CASSLASSNEQFF.

The chain has TRBV4-3 and TRBJ2-7; 10 positions agree with TRBD2. Germline loops: CDR1 LGHNA, CDR2 YSLEER. The CDR3 is 17 amino acids. V shed 0 bases, J shed 2 bases, and the junction held 7 bases outside the gene matches. The CDR3 here is CASSQELTSGATYEQYF. CDR3 DNA sequence: TGCGCCAGCAGCCAAGAATTAACTAGCGGGGCCACCTACGAGCAGTACTTC.

This clone is medium-sized in the sample. The CDR3 loop is CASSETGGLANGYTF. In nucleotides, the CDR3 is TGTGCCAGCAGTGAAACCGGGGGGTTAGCAAATGGCTACACCTTC. The rearrangement joins TRBV25-1 to TRBJ1-2, with D maybe TRBD1 (5 bases). Per germline, CDR1 MGHDK and CDR2 SYGVNS. The CDR3 length is 15 residues. Trimming stripped 2 bases from V and 6 bases from J, with 16 bases between.

CDR3 region: CASSWGIPGVLGSPLHF. DNA for the CDR3: TGTGCCAGCAGTTGGGGGATTCCGGGGGTCTTGGGTTCACCCCTCCACTTT. The genes are TRBV27 and TRBJ1-6; a weak D match, TRBD1 (5 bases). The germline V and J ends were trimmed by 4 bases and 9 bases, with 22 bases remaining between them. CDR1 is MNHEY and CDR2 is SMNVEV in the germline V gene (reference sequence). The CDR3 runs to 17 residues.

The chain uses TRBV18 and TRBJ1-2; D possibly corresponds to TRBD1 (6 bases). The CDR3 totals 16 residues. V gave up 4 bases and J gave up 2 bases, with 17 bases separating them. CDR1 and CDR2 (germline): KGHSH, LQKENI. CDR3 DNA: TGTGCCAGCTCACACGAGAACAGGGCGAACAACTATGGCTACACCTTC. It specifies CASSHENRANNYGYTF.

The CDR3 here is CASSLSSGRPTDTQYF. CDR3 nucleotide sequence: TGTGCCAGCAGCTTGTCAAGCGGGAGACCCACAGATACGCAGTATTTT. The genes are TRBV5-8 and TRBJ2-3; 8 positions agree with TRBD2. The CDR3 spans 16 residues. CDR1 is SGHTS and CDR2 is YDEGEE in the germline V gene. V was pared by 1 base and J by 2 bases, with 6 bases of the junction left unmatched.

V gene TRBV19 combines with J gene TRBJ2-2; 8 nucleotides match TRBD2. Germline trimming cut 6 bases from V and 6 bases from J; bases unmatched to any gene: 9. CDR1 and CDR2 from the germline V gene are LNHDA and SQIVND (reference sequence). This CDR3 is 15 amino acids long. The CDR3 sequence: CASSRGLAGAGELFF. The CDR3 nucleotides read TGTGCCAGTAGCCGCGGACTAGCTGGGGCCGGGGAGCTGTTTTTT.

The V and J genes are TRBV29-1 and TRBJ2-1, with 11 bases fitting TRBD2. This CDR3 is 12 amino acids long. CDR1 SQVTM and CDR2 ANQGSEA come from the germline V gene. V lost 7 bases, J lost 7 bases, and 3 bases stayed unmatched. The CDR3 bases are TGCAGCGCGGGACTAGCGGCTAATGAGCAGTTCTTC. Its translation: CSAGLAANEQFF.

V is TRBV6-5 and J is TRBJ1-2, with a tentative D call TRBD1 (5 bases). Between the trimmed V and J ends, which lost 7 bases and 5 bases, there was a span of 17 bases. Germline V CDR1 and CDR2: MNHEY, SVGAGI. This CDR3 is built from 14 residues. The DNA of the CDR3 is TGTGCCAGCAAGGGGAGGGACCTACCTTATGGCTACACCTTC. This gives the protein CASKGRDLPYGYTF.

The J gene is TRBJ1-2, the V gene TRBV7-9, with D possibly being TRBD1 (6 bases). Germline lookup yields CDR1 SEHNR and CDR2 FQNEAQ (reference sequence). The CDR3 extends over 14 amino acids. V lost 5 bases and J lost 1, with 11 bases in between. CDR3 DNA: TGTGCCAGCAGCGATCCGGACAGTAACTATGGCTACACCTTC. Translation gives CASSDPDSNYGYTF.

The CDR3 protein is CSASFVAGKYEQYF. CDR3 nucleotides: TGCAGTGCTAGTTTCGTAGCGGGAAAGTACGAGCAGTACTTC. The J gene is TRBJ2-7, the V gene TRBV20-1; 8 bases agree with TRBD2. This CDR3 has 14 amino acids. The V and J ends lost 3 bases and 4 bases, in that order; junction bases with no gene match: 8. CDR1 and CDR2 (germline): DFQATT, SNEGSKA (reference sequence).

This chain joins TRBV19 and TRBJ1-2, with unresolved D. Germline CDR1 LNHDA, CDR2 SQIVND (reference sequence). The V end was cut by 0 bases, the J end by 2 bases, with 10 bases between. The CDR3 covers 15 residues. CDR3 in amino acids: CASSIDGQLNYGYTF. In nucleotides, the CDR3 is TGTGCCAGTAGTATAGATGGGCAGCTAAACTATGGCTACACCTTC.

The chain recombines TRBV3-1 (or the pseudogene TRBV3-2) with TRBJ2-1; the match to TRBD2 covers 7 bases. This CDR3 is built from 14 residues. V gave up 1 base and J gave up 7 bases; unmatched junction bases: 4. Per the germline V gene, CDR1 is LGHDT and CDR2 is YNNKEL (reference sequence). CDR3 bases: TGTGCCAGCAGCCAAGGTGGTAGCGGGAATGAGCAGTTCTTC. Encoded protein: CASSQGGSGNEQFF.

The chain carries TRBV2 and TRBJ1-4; D gene unclear. This CDR3 has 12 amino acids. With 7 bases removed from V and 11 bases from J, the gap between germline ends came to 14 bases. Germline V gene data show CDR1 as SNHLY and CDR2 as FYNNEI. In DNA form, the CDR3 reads TGTGCCAGCACCGACAACGCTTCGAAACTGTTTTTT. Translated: CASTDNASKLFF. Using reference TRBV2 and TRBJ1-4 for the parts outside the CDR3, the full variable domain is EPEVTQTPSHQVTQMGQEVILRCVPISNHLYFYWYRQILGQKVEFLVSFYNNEISEKSEIFDDQFSVERPDGSNFTLKIRSTKLEDSAMYFCASTDNASKLFFGSGTQLSVL.

The gene calls are TRBV28 and TRBJ1-1, with TRBD1 as a possible D gene (6 bases). Trimming left V 6 bases short and J 5 bases short, with 16 bases between. CDR3 length equals 14 residues. Germline values: CDR1 MDHEN, CDR2 SYDVKM. The CDR3 loop is CASSLVGAWTEAFF. CDR3 sequence (DNA): TGTGCCAGCAGCCTGGTGGGGGCTTGGACTGAAGCTTTCTTT.

Written as DNA, the CDR3 is TGCGCCAGCGGATCCCCCGAGACTAGCGGCTACGAGCAGTACTTC. Amino acids: CASGSPETSGYEQYF. V and J are TRBV5-1 and TRBJ2-7; 9 nucleotides align to TRBD2. The CDR3 has 15 amino acids. Germline CDR1 SGHRS, CDR2 YFSETQ. After removal of 7 bases from V and 3 bases from J, the junction contained 11 bases not matched to a gene. The full variable domain, completed using reference TRBV5-1 and TRBJ2-7, is KAGVTQTPRYLIKTRGQQVTLSCSPISGHRSVSWYQQTPGQGLQFLFEYFSETQRNKGNFPGRFSGRQFSNSRSEMNVSTLELGDSALYLCASGSPETSGYEQYFGPGTRLTVT.

The V call is TRBV29-1, the J call TRBJ2-2; 8 bases agree with TRBD2. The trim removed 6 bases at V and 7 bases at J, leaving 10 bases unmatched. CDR1 SQVTM and CDR2 ANQGSEA come from the germline V gene. This CDR3 contains 14 residues. The CDR3 DNA is TGCAGCGTGGCCCGACTAGCGTGGGGCGGGGAGCTGTTTTTT. This sequence encodes CSVARLAWGGELFF.

This chain uses TRBV9 with TRBJ2-3, with TRBD1 identical over 7 bases. The CDR3 sequence is 15 residues long. Per the germline V gene, CDR1 is SGDLS and CDR2 is YYNGEE. V lost 1 base to trimming and J lost 0 bases; unmatched junction nucleotides: 2. The CDR3 coding sequence is TGTGCCAGCAGCGTATCGGGACAGAGCACAGATACGCAGTATTTT. The encoded protein is CASSVSGQSTDTQYF.

This sequence joins TRBV14 and TRBJ1-3, with D perhaps TRBD1 (6 bases). CDR1 and CDR2 (germline): SGHDN, FVKESK. V was shortened by 8 bases and J by 0 bases, with 11 bases between the two germline ends. The length of the CDR3 is 14 residues. Written as DNA, the CDR3 is TGTGCCAGCGCCGGACAGCTCTCTGGAAACACCATATATTTT. The encoded protein is CASAGQLSGNTIYF.

This clone turned up a few times. V and J are TRBV19 and TRBJ2-1; D call uncertain. The germline V gene has CDR1 LNHDA and CDR2 SQIVND (reference sequence). Trimming removed 4 bases at V and 6 bases at J, with 13 bases between. The CDR3 is 14 residues long. CDR3 region: CASSKNSLSNEQFF. CDR3 coding DNA: TGTGCCAGTAGTAAGAATAGCCTCTCCAATGAGCAGTTCTTC.